This T cell receptor beta chain was documented in a study of cytomegalovirus exposure and HLA in healthy donors. Findings and limits, study-wide: Presence/absence analyses rested on an assumption that sequencing depth was roughly uniform across donors.

With 60 Vbeta and 13 Jbeta primers, the PCR was carried out. Some clones are missing from TCRdb's copy, which holds only in-frame ones; the method was immunoSEQ multiplex PCR. The sample lists about 130,000 clones, over 60% occurring once. Trimming took off 1 base at V and 3 bases at J, with 13 bases between the two ends. Germline assignment: CDR1 SGHVS and CDR2 FQNEAQ. The CDR3 is 15 amino acids. As for this clone: Its antigen remains unidentified.

The sequence came from a woman aged 55-70 years in good health and CMV-seronegative. V is TRBV7-8 and J is TRBJ2-7; a weak D match, TRBD1 (7 bases). The sample consisted of PBMCs. CDR3 loop: CASSLDGRQGYEQYF. CDR3 DNA sequence: TGTGCCAGCAGCTTAGACGGGAGACAGGGCTACGAGCAGTACTTC.